This is a list of T cell receptor beta chains from one sample in a study of blood T cell repertoires in COVID-19. Assay used: immunoSEQ multiplex PCR; TCRdb lists only in-frame clones, some missing. The data show fewer than 350,000 clones, 85% seen once. The sample taken for sequencing was PBMCs or T cells enriched from blood (not recorded which). The receptor set was obtained from a woman under 40 who had been exposed to COVID-19. The CDR3 runs from the conserved cysteine through the conserved F or W. The D gene is left open where the match is weak. Rows may omit the clone size; those that give it use once, few, many or a size class.

J gene: TRBJ2-7; clone size: NA; D gene: NA; V gene: TRBV18; CDR3 DNA: TGTGCCAGCTCACCGGGACTGAACTCCTACGAGCAGTACTTC; CDR3 protein: CASSPGLNSYEQYF
J gene: TRBJ2-3; clone size: once; D gene: NA; V gene: TRBV5-1; CDR3 DNA: TGCGCCAGCAGCTTTTCTACGGGAGTTGCAGATACGCAGTATTTT; CDR3 protein: CASSFSTGVADTQYF
J gene: TRBJ1-2; clone size: NA; D gene: NA; V gene: TRBV10-3; CDR3 DNA: TGTGCCATCGGGCGAGATCCATACAACTATGGCTACACCTTC; CDR3 protein: CAIGRDPYNYGYTF
J gene: TRBJ2-2; clone size: NA; D gene: NA; V gene: TRBV10-1; CDR3 DNA: TGCGCCAGCAGAAAGGACACGAACACCGGGGAGCTGTTTTTT; CDR3 protein: CASRKDTNTGELFF
J gene: TRBJ2-7; clone size: once; D gene: TRBD2; V gene: TRBV30; CDR3 DNA: TGTGCCTGGAACTCGGGGGGGCCTTTCGAGCAGTACTTC; CDR3 protein: CAWNSGGPFEQYF
J gene: TRBJ2-1; clone size: NA; D gene: TRBD2; V gene: TRBV27; CDR3 DNA: TGTGCCAGCAGGTATGGGACTAGCGGGTACGAGCAGTTCTTC; CDR3 protein: CASRYGTSGYEQFF
J gene: TRBJ1-5; clone size: NA; D gene: TRBD1; V gene: TRBV28; CDR3 DNA: TGTGCCAGCAGTTCATCCCTGGACAGGGCGCCAAATCAGCCCCAGCATTTT; CDR3 protein: CASSSSLDRAPNQPQHF
J gene: TRBJ1-2; clone size: NA; D gene: NA; V gene: TRBV19; CDR3 DNA: TGTGCCAGTAGTATGTTGGGGGGAAGTTATGGCTACACCTTC; CDR3 protein: CASSMLGGSYGYTF
J gene: TRBJ1-1; clone size: NA; D gene: TRBD1; V gene: TRBV28; CDR3 DNA: TGTGCCAGTACGGACAGGGCTCTTCCAATCTTT; CDR3 protein: CASTDRALPIF
J gene: TRBJ2-7; clone size: NA; D gene: TRBD1; V gene: TRBV3-1/TRBV3-2; CDR3 DNA: TGTGCCAGCAGGACTGGGACAGGGGGTCCCTACGAGCAGTACTTC; CDR3 protein: CASRTGTGGPYEQYF
J gene: TRBJ2-5; clone size: NA; D gene: TRBD2; V gene: TRBV19; CDR3 DNA: TGTGCCAGTAGCCCTAGCGGGGGGGCCCTCAAAGAGACCCAGTACTTC; CDR3 protein: CASSPSGGALKETQYF
J gene: TRBJ2-3; clone size: NA; D gene: NA; V gene: TRBV7-8; CDR3 DNA: TGTGCCAGCAGCCCTCAATCAATCGCGGGTACCCACACAGATACGCAGTATTTT; CDR3 protein: CASSPQSIAGTHTDTQYF
J gene: TRBJ1-1; clone size: NA; D gene: NA; V gene: TRBV7-2; CDR3 DNA: TGTGCCAGCAGCTTAGGGGGGGGCCATTTGAACACTGAAGCTTTCTTT; CDR3 protein: CASSLGGGHLNTEAFF
J gene: TRBJ2-2; clone size: NA; D gene: NA; V gene: TRBV6-4; CDR3 DNA: TGTGCCAGCAGTGTGAATCGAGAATTCGCGAACACCGGGGAGCTGTTTTTT; CDR3 protein: CASSVNREFANTGELFF
J gene: TRBJ2-7; clone size: NA; D gene: NA; V gene: TRBV5-1; CDR3 DNA: TGCGCCAGCAGCTTGGACAGGGCCTACGAGCAGTACTTC; CDR3 protein: CASSLDRAYEQYF
J gene: TRBJ1-3; clone size: NA; D gene: NA; V gene: TRBV20-1; CDR3 DNA: TGCAGTGCTAGTAGGGGTCTCTCTGGTGGAAACACCATATATTTT; CDR3 protein: CSASRGLSGGNTIYF
J gene: TRBJ1-3; clone size: once; D gene: NA; V gene: TRBV5-1; CDR3 DNA: TGCGCCAGCAGCCTGAATCGGGTTAGCTCTGGAAACACCATATATTTT; CDR3 protein: CASSLNRVSSGNTIYF
J gene: TRBJ2-3; clone size: NA; D gene: NA; V gene: TRBV4-2; CDR3 DNA: TGTGCCAGCAGCCAAGCGGGACTGGAGATAGATACGCAGTATTTT; CDR3 protein: CASSQAGLEIDTQYF
J gene: TRBJ2-1; clone size: NA; D gene: NA; V gene: TRBV5-4; CDR3 DNA: TGTGCCAGCAGCTTGTCAGGGACATACAATGAGCAGTTCTTC; CDR3 protein: CASSLSGTYNEQFF
J gene: TRBJ2-1; clone size: NA; D gene: TRBD2; V gene: TRBV28; CDR3 DNA: TGTGCCAGCAGTTTTACCCAATCTAGCGGGGGGACCTACAATGAGCAGTTCTTC; CDR3 protein: CASSFTQSSGGTYNEQFF
J gene: TRBJ2-7; clone size: NA; D gene: NA; V gene: TRBV28; CDR3 DNA: TGTGCCAGCAATAGAGCACCTCCTTCGGACGAGCAGTACTTC; CDR3 protein: CASNRAPPSDEQYF
J gene: TRBJ1-5; clone size: NA; D gene: NA; V gene: TRBV6-5; CDR3 DNA: TGTGCCAGCAGACCTCCTGCCTATAGCAATCAGCCCCAGCATTTT; CDR3 protein: CASRPPAYSNQPQHF
J gene: TRBJ2-3; clone size: NA; D gene: NA; V gene: TRBV21-1; CDR3 DNA: TGTGCCAGCAGCAAAGAAAAGCGGAGCACAGATACGCAGTATTTT; CDR3 protein: CASSKEKRSTDTQYF
J gene: TRBJ2-3; clone size: few; D gene: TRBD2; V gene: TRBV6-2/TRBV6-3; CDR3 DNA: TGTGCCAGCAGTTACCTAGCGGGGAAGAATACGCAGTATTTT; CDR3 protein: CASSYLAGKNTQYF
J gene: TRBJ1-3; clone size: NA; D gene: NA; V gene: TRBV6-5; CDR3 DNA: TGTGCCAGCACTCTCTCTGGAAACACCATATATTTT; CDR3 protein: CASTLSGNTIYF
J gene: TRBJ2-7; clone size: NA; D gene: NA; V gene: TRBV7-9; CDR3 DNA: TGTGCCAGCAGCTTAGGACAGGCAGGTTATCACTCCTACGAGCAGTACTTC; CDR3 protein: CASSLGQAGYHSYEQYF
J gene: TRBJ2-1; clone size: NA; D gene: NA; V gene: TRBV7-6; CDR3 DNA: TGTGCCAGCAGCTTATATTCCGAGATAAACAATGAGCAGTTCTTC; CDR3 protein: CASSLYSEINNEQFF
J gene: TRBJ2-7; clone size: NA; D gene: TRBD1; V gene: TRBV28; CDR3 DNA: TGTGCCAGCACTCAGACAGGGTTATACGAGCAGTACTTC; CDR3 protein: CASTQTGLYEQYF
J gene: TRBJ1-1; clone size: NA; D gene: TRBD1; V gene: TRBV6-2/TRBV6-3; CDR3 DNA: TGTGCCAGCAGCCGCCTTCAGGGGGGCGGAACTGAAGCTTTCTTT; CDR3 protein: CASSRLQGGGTEAFF
J gene: TRBJ2-1; clone size: few; D gene: NA; V gene: TRBV5-6; CDR3 DNA: TGTGCCAGCAGCTTTGGCGGGACTGGGAATGAGCAGTTCTTC; CDR3 protein: CASSFGGTGNEQFF